The 21 T cell receptor beta chains given below trace back to one sample, sequenced in a study of T cells in Graves' hyperthyroidism and ophthalmopathy. TCR beta CDR3 regions were amplified from RNA transcripts. The TCR CDR3 was amplified in a first-round RT-PCR using the HTBI primer set. TCRdb ran MiXCR on the multiplex PCR reads and lists one entry per CDR3 protein. The sample carries some 740,000 distinct CDR3 sequences, 14% recorded once. Sequencing was performed on blood. The receptors derive from a woman aged 18-29 years with Graves' hyperthyroidism.

This chain joins TRBV5-1 and TRBJ2-1; 8 bases match TRBD2. Losses at the gene ends were 2 bases for V and 0 bases for J; bases not matched to a gene: 4. This CDR3 has 16 residues. CDR1 SGHRS and CDR2 YFSETQ come from the germline V gene. CDR3 coding DNA: TGCGCCAGCAGCTTCATTGCGGGAGGCTCCTACAATGAGCAGTTCTTC. This gives the protein CASSFIAGGSYNEQFF.

This clonotype showed up many times. The rearrangement links TRBV28 to TRBJ1-5; tentatively, D is TRBD1 (5 bases). There are 14 residues in the CDR3. The V end was cut by 4 bases, the J end by 5 bases, with 12 bases between. CDR1 and CDR2 (germline): MDHEN, SYDVKM. For the CDR3, the DNA is TGTGCCAGCAGTTCGACCGCGGGGGATCAGCCCCAGCATTTT. It specifies CASSSTAGDQPQHF.

V usage is TRBV12-5 and J usage is TRBJ2-1, with no clear D. There are 14 residues in the CDR3. Per germline, CDR1 LGHNT and CDR2 FRNRAP. Trimming pared 0 bases from V and 7 bases from J, leaving 10 bases between. Written as DNA, the CDR3 is TGTGCTAGTGGTTTGGTACTGAGAGAAAATGAGCAGTTCTTC. This translates into CASGLVLRENEQFF. Full variable domain (missing parts from reference TRBV12-5 and TRBJ2-1): DARVTQTPRHKVTEMGQEVTMRCQPILGHNTVFWYRQTMMQGLELLAYFRNRAPLDDSGMPKDRFSAEMPDATLATLKIQPSEPRDSAVYFCASGLVLRENEQFFGPGTRLTVL.

This clonotype was recorded a few times. J is TRBJ2-5 and V is TRBV29-1; D possibly corresponds to TRBD2 (6 bases). CDR3 length equals 14 residues. Trimming left V 3 bases short and J 5 bases short, with 16 bases between. CDR1 is SQVTM, CDR2 ANQGSEA, per germline. The CDR3 region is CSVDRGGMEETQYF. The CDR3 nucleotides are TGCAGCGTTGATAGGGGCGGGATGGAGGAGACCCAGTACTTC.

The chain carries TRBV9 and TRBJ1-6, with 7 positions matching TRBD1. The CDR3 contains 14 residues. With 3 bases clipped from V and 13 bases from J, the junction kept 10 bases outside the gene matches. Germline loops: CDR1 SGDLS, CDR2 YYNGEE. CDR3: CASSADRANRPLHF. The CDR3 nucleotides are TGTGCCAGCAGCGCCGACAGGGCTAATCGGCCCCTCCACTTT. The variable domain in full, with the rest retrieved from reference TRBV9 and TRBJ1-6, is DSGVTQTPKHLITATGQRVTLRCSPRSGDLSVYWYQQSLDQGLQFLIQYYNGEERAKGNILERFSAQQFPDLHSELNLSSLELGDSALYFCASSADRANRPLHFGNGTRLTVT.

This clonotype was seen ten or more times. The V gene is TRBV11-1, the J gene TRBJ2-1, with D possibly being TRBD2 (6 bases). Germline-derived CDR1 and CDR2 are SGHAT and FQDESV (reference sequence). The CDR3 spans 15 residues. Trimming left V 2 bases short and J 11 bases short, with 19 bases between. The CDR3 here is CASSLSPGSGSQQFF. CDR3 coding DNA: TGTGCCAGCAGCTTAAGCCCAGGTAGCGGATCTCAGCAGTTCTTC.

The table lists this clonotype with a few counts. One end of the junction fails to match germline, which may point to a read error. The rearrangement links TRBV4-1 to TRBJ2-3; D is unresolved. Germline V gives CDR1 MGHRA, CDR2 YSYEKL. The CDR3 runs to 14 residues. The CDR3 reads CASGQVFGPDTQYF. The CDR3 region has the DNA TGCGCCAGCGGCCAAGTTTTCGGTCCGGATACGCAGTATTTT.

Remarks on this clonotype: Just one base apart from a much larger clone, this may be a read error. The CDR3 reads CASNLMGSLNTEAFF. CDR3 bases: TGTGCCAGCAATTTGATGGGATCTTTGAACACTGAAGCTTTCTTT. The rearrangement joins TRBV28 to TRBJ1-1; no clear D gene. Germline V gene data show CDR1 as MDHEN and CDR2 as SYDVKM. The CDR3 sequence is 15 residues long. The germline V and J ends were trimmed by 7 bases and 0 bases, with 15 bases remaining between them.

The V and J genes are TRBV20-1 and TRBJ2-1, with 7 bases fitting TRBD1. The CDR3 is 15 amino acids. V lost 6 bases and J lost 6; bases outside the gene matches: 14. In germline, CDR1 is DFQATT, CDR2 SNEGSKA (reference sequence). The DNA of the CDR3 is TGCAGTGCCCGTGGGCCGGGGACAGCTAGCAATGAGCAGTTCTTC. Its protein is CSARGPGTASNEQFF.

CDR3 residues: CASRSSGTSTDTQYF. DNA for the CDR3: TGTGCCAGCAGAAGTAGCGGGACTAGCACAGATACGCAGTATTTT. The V call is TRBV6-1, the J call TRBJ2-3; 8 positions match TRBD2. Germline V CDR1 and CDR2: MNHNS, SASEGT. The ends lost 6 bases at V and 0 bases at J; junction bases unmatched: 5. This CDR3 region has 15 residues.

In this sample, this clonotype turned up a few times. The chain has TRBV10-2 and TRBJ1-2, with 9 nucleotides matching TRBD1. V lost 0 bases, J lost 8 bases, and 4 bases stayed unmatched. The CDR3 has 14 amino acids. CDR1 is WSHSY, CDR2 SAAADI, per germline. The CDR3: CASSESGQGRGYTF. The DNA of the CDR3 is TGCGCCAGCAGTGAGTCGGGACAGGGCCGAGGCTACACCTTC.

Ten or more counts support this clonotype. This sequence joins TRBV6-5 and TRBJ2-2; 14 nucleotides align to TRBD2. The CDR3 is made up of 19 amino acids. Germline CDR1 and CDR2: MNHEY and SVGAGI. With 0 bases clipped from V and 9 bases from J, the junction kept 12 bases outside the gene matches. CDR3 nucleotide sequence: TGTGCCAGCAGTTACTCGACTAGCGGGAGGGCCATGGTATCTTGGGAGCTGTTTTTT. This sequence encodes CASSYSTSGRAMVSWELFF.

The rearrangement joins TRBV29-1 to TRBJ1-3; D gene ambiguous. In germline, CDR1 is SQVTM, CDR2 ANQGSEA. Trimming pared 1 base from V and 7 bases from J, leaving 14 bases between. CDR3 length: 14 amino acids. The CDR3 is CSVEVLGPRNTIYF. The CDR3 DNA reads as TGCAGCGTTGAAGTTCTTGGGCCTAGGAACACCATATATTTT.

This clonotype occurred a few times. The chain has TRBV2 and TRBJ2-3; 10 bases line up with TRBD2. V lost 3 bases to trimming and J lost 0 bases; unmatched junction nucleotides: 6. The CDR3 covers 17 residues. The V gene's germline CDR1 is SNHLY and CDR2 FYNNEI. CDR3 region: CASSDGTSGKSTDTQYF. CDR3 DNA: TGTGCCAGCAGTGATGGAACTAGCGGGAAGAGCACAGATACGCAGTATTTT. Supplemented by reference TRBV2 and TRBJ2-3, the full variable domain reads EPEVTQTPSHQVTQMGQEVILRCVPISNHLYFYWYRQILGQKVEFLVSFYNNEISEKSEIFDDQFSVERPDGSNFTLKIRSTKLEDSAMYFCASSDGTSGKSTDTQYFGPGTRLTVL.

This clonotype came up a few times. This chain connects TRBV20-1 to TRBJ2-5; D gene unclear. V was shortened by 0 bases and J by 0 bases, with 11 bases between the two germline ends. The CDR3 is made up of 15 amino acids. The V gene's germline CDR1 is DFQATT and CDR2 SNEGSKA (reference sequence). The CDR3 DNA is TGCAGTGCTAGAGACGGCAGAGCGTACCAAGAGACCCAGTACTTC. It yields the protein CSARDGRAYQETQYF.

This clonotype came up many times. This chain connects TRBV20-1 to TRBJ2-7; no definite D call. CDR1 DFQATT and CDR2 SNEGSKA come from the germline V gene (reference sequence). The CDR3 extends over 12 amino acids. The V end lost 3 bases, the J end lost 0 bases, and 6 bases lay between the germline ends. The CDR3 loop is CSASSPSYEQYF. CDR3 in DNA: TGCAGTGCTAGTAGTCCCTCCTACGAGCAGTACTTC.

This clonotype was recorded at least ten times. The J gene is TRBJ2-1, the V gene TRBV6-1; D possibly matches TRBD1 or TRBD2 (6 bases each). From germline, CDR1 is MNHNS and CDR2 SASEGT. The CDR3 contains 15 residues. V shed 5 bases and J shed 3 bases, with 14 bases lying between them. CDR3 in DNA: TGTGCCAGCAGTTATAGGGGGGAGCTCTACAATGAGCAGTTCTTC. It translates to CASSYRGELYNEQFF.

This clonotype came up a few times. The chain employs TRBV5-1 and TRBJ2-7; the match to TRBD1 covers 7 bases. The CDR3 covers 12 residues. The V gene end was trimmed by 9 bases and the J gene end by 7 bases; junction bases not matched to a gene: 10. Looked up from germline, CDR1 is SGHRS and CDR2 is YFSETQ. The CDR3 loop reads CATRQGPGEQYF. In DNA form, the CDR3 reads TGCGCCACACGACAGGGACCAGGGGAGCAGTACTTC.

At least ten counts were recorded for this clonotype. The V call is TRBV5-6, the J call TRBJ2-7, with 7 positions matching TRBD1. The CDR3 covers 14 residues. Unmatched junction bases numbered 8, after V lost 5 bases and J lost 3 bases. Germline assignment: CDR1 SGHDT and CDR2 YYEEEE. In nucleotides, the CDR3 is TGTGCCAGCAGAACGACAGGGTTAGGCTACGAGCAGTACTTC. This gives the protein CASRTTGLGYEQYF.

Worth noting for this clonotype: It may be a read error: a sequence one base away is much more abundant. This chain connects TRBV7-9 to TRBJ2-5; possibly TRBD2 for D (6 bases). CDR3 size: 15 residues. Per germline, CDR1 SEHNR and CDR2 FQNEAQ (reference sequence). CDR3: CASSNTGLEGETQCF. The CDR3 nucleotides read TGTGCCAGCAGTAATACGGGACTGGAGGGAGAGACCCAGTGCTTC.

A word on this clonotype: The junction departs from the called germline gene at one end, perhaps through a read error. CDR3 bases: TGTGCCAGCTCACCAGTGGGGAATGTGAACACTGGAGCTTTCTTT. It specifies CASSPVGNVNTGAFF. This chain joins TRBV18 and TRBJ1-1; the D is unclear. CDR3 length equals 15 residues. The V gene's germline CDR1 is KGHSH and CDR2 LQKENI.